This TCR beta chain was identified during a study of CD8+ T cells in alopecia areata. This clone was picked up a small number of times. The treatment: oral pan-JAK inhibitor, 5-10 mg twice daily. Reverse transcription of extracted RNA yielded cDNA, which provided the sequencing template. The assay was immunoSEQ multiplex PCR, and TCRdb's table has in-frame clones only and misses some. The sample lists 150,000 to 200,000 clones, roughly 60% occurring once. Germline CDR1 GTSNPN, CDR2 SVGIG (reference sequence). The CDR3 sequence is 11 residues long. V was shortened by 3 bases and J by 6 bases, with 9 bases between the two germline ends.

The receptor was isolated from a human donor with alopecia areata. Sequencing used CD4+ T cells sorted from blood, obtained at approximately week 50, from a patient treated with tofacitinib. This sequence joins TRBV30 and TRBJ2-7; D is possibly TRBD1 (6 bases). CDR3 bases: TGTGCCTGGAGGACAGGCCGCGAGCAGTACTTC. Protein sequence: CAWRTGREQYF. Full variable domain (rest looked up from reference TRBV30 and TRBJ2-7): SQTIHQWPATLVQPVGSPLSLECTVEGTSNPNLYWYRQAAGRGLQLLFYSVGIGQISSEVPQNLSASRPQDRQFILSSKKLLLSDSGFYLCAWRTGREQYFGPGTRLTVT.